This T cell receptor beta chain came from a study of shared T cell receptors in the human thymus (dated by TCRdb to the early 2020s). Context from the whole study: The study investigated the way shared, self-reactive T-cell receptor alpha chains are produced in the human thymus.

Library preparation employed the immunoSEQ multiplex PCR assay. TCRdb's version of the immuneACCESS table is confined to in-frame rearrangements and falls short of the full clone set. An unresolved V gene accounts for under half of the shortfall where checked; the remainder is of unknown origin. The sample records approximately 660,000 clones, roughly 90% of which are singletons. 0.0085% to 0.012% of the sample belongs to the ten largest clones. The CDR3, from cysteine to phenylalanine, totals 14 residues. The DNA shown is the 42-base CDR3, in frame from base 1. The junction carries 13 bases between V and J, which are trimmed by 5 bases and 5 bases respectively. Based on the germline V gene, the CDR1 and CDR2 sequences are MNHEY and SVGAGI. As concerns this clone: Its binding antigen is unknown. Per-nucleotide qualities are absent, and no much larger clonotype sits a single base away.

The same data also went into a second study, on human thymus T cells. As the second study states: Donors were immunologically healthy infants undergoing open corrective cardiac surgery for congenital heart defects in Finland. The thymus tissue came from surgical resects taken out during corrective cardiac surgery. Both the thymic and the peripheral blood repertoires appeared to show biased V and J gene segment usage. The related research found that thymic TCR repertoires overlapped highly between unrelated individuals. TCR alpha and beta repertoires from roughly eight infant thymus samples and a few related peripheral blood samples were characterized in the study. Donor ages ranging from roughly 6 to 250 days were recorded, and over 5 male and a couple of female infants were included in the cohort. Thymocytes were freed from the tissue by mechanical means and kept at -70 degrees C as pellets of roughly 9-33 million cells. A QIAsymphony instrument was used to extract genomic DNA from the frozen cell pellets. TCRB and TCRAD loci were amplified from a standardized quantity of quality-controlled genomic DNA using the immunoSEQ multiplex PCR assay. The amplicons spanned the V(D)J region and were long enough to cover the CDR3 and allow V and J genes to be identified. Amplicon sequencing was performed on an Illumina platform through the commercial immunoSEQ service. Corrections for primer bias and sequencing errors followed previously described methods, while TCRAD and TCRB definitions were based on the IMGT database. Repertoires were analysed with immunoSEQ Analyzer 3.0 and VDJTools, covering basic statistics, V/J segment usage, diversity estimates, rarefaction and pairwise overlap. Diversity was estimated with Chao1, ChaoE, Efron-Thisted, Shannon and inverse Simpson indices, and also on datasets down-sampled to the smallest sample. Repertoire overlap used strict matching of CDR3 nucleotide sequence, V gene and J gene, with Jaccard-based multidimensional scaling clustering. On average, thymus samples yielded about 810,000 unique TCRB clonotypes, whereas blood samples yielded some 85,000.

Sequencing was performed on thymocytes. This TCR was sampled from a boy younger than two with a congenital heart defect. Donor details come from another sample of the same person, matched by shared clones. The rearrangement joined TRBV6-5 to TRBJ2-1; the D gene is perhaps TRBD1, on 6 matching bases. The sequenced DNA: TGTGCCAGCAGTCCCGGACAGAGGGACAATGAGCAGTTCTTC. The encoded protein is CASSPGQRDNEQFF.